A single sample is the source of the 26 T cell receptor beta chains below, sequenced in a study of blood T cells in healthy people across ages. A second PCR, run for roughly 7 to 12 cycles, used a sample-barcoded 5' primer plus a J-beta primer mix. TCRdb re-called the 5' RACE reads with MiXCR, one entry per CDR3 protein. The table lists approximately 960,000 distinct CDR3 sequences, just under 30% of them singletons. The sample was also reused in another study, on T cells of mothers and their children.

Sequencing was carried out using blood. Receptor source: a woman aged 40 to 55 in good health.

Many counts were recorded for this clonotype. The chain combines TRBV27 with TRBJ2-7, with 7 bases identical to TRBD2. There are 16 residues in the CDR3. Trimming at V came to 3 bases and at J to 0 bases, leaving 8 bases not matched to a gene. Per germline, CDR1 MNHEY and CDR2 SMNVEV (reference sequence). CDR3 sequence (DNA): TGTGCCAGCAGTTTGATCGGGACTAAGAGCTCCTACGAGCAGTACTTC. This sequence encodes CASSLIGTKSSYEQYF.

A few counts support this clonotype. The rearrangement links TRBV6-5 to TRBJ1-2; a possible D gene is TRBD1 (6 bases). CDR1 and CDR2 from the germline V gene are MNHEY and SVGAGI. The CDR3 is made up of 14 amino acids. Trimming removed 5 bases from V and 5 bases from J, with 15 bases in between. The CDR3 region has the DNA TGTGCCAGCAGTCGAACCGGGACATCATATGGCTACACCTTC. Its translation is CASSRTGTSYGYTF.

This chain connects TRBV5-1 to TRBJ2-5; 8 nucleotides line up with TRBD2. The CDR3 is made up of 15 amino acids. Germline assignment: CDR1 SGHRS and CDR2 YFSETQ. V shed 0 bases and J 11 bases; nucleotides not matched to a gene: 12. The CDR3 reads CASSLDGGAVREQYF. CDR3 in DNA: TGCGCCAGCAGCTTGGACGGGGGGGCCGTTCGGGAGCAGTACTTC.

This clonotype was counted ten times or more. The chain uses TRBV6-6 and TRBJ2-7, with D possibly TRBD1 on 5 matching bases. Trimming stripped 6 bases from V and 2 bases from J, with 14 bases between. The CDR3 is made up of 14 amino acids. The germline CDR1 and CDR2 sequences are MNHNY and SVGAGI (reference sequence). CDR3: CASRTDRNAYEQYF. The DNA of the CDR3 is TGTGCCAGCAGGACAGACAGAAACGCCTACGAGCAGTACTTC.

This clonotype has at least ten counts. The rearrangement links TRBV12-3 or TRBV12-4 to TRBJ2-7; D gene uncertain. The V gene lost 3 bases and the J gene lost 2 bases, with 5 bases spanning the gap. The CDR3 consists of 12 residues. The CDR3 spells CASSFPPYEQYF. CDR3 DNA: TGTGCCAGCAGTTTCCCACCCTACGAGCAGTACTTC.

The chain uses TRBV5-1 and TRBJ1-1; the match to TRBD1 covers 7 bases. The germline V gene encodes CDR1 SGHRS and CDR2 YFSETQ. The ends lost 2 bases at V and 1 base at J; junction bases unmatched: 2. This CDR3 has 14 residues. CDR3 nucleotides: TGCGCCAGCAGCTTTACAGGGGCGAACACTGAAGCTTTCTTT. It encodes CASSFTGANTEAFF.

The rearrangement uses TRBV7-9 and TRBJ2-1; D uncertain. V shed 5 bases and J shed 0 bases, with 11 bases lying between them. CDR1 is SEHNR and CDR2 is FQNEAQ in the germline V gene (reference sequence). The length of the CDR3 is 15 residues. This CDR3 reads CASSHPLLSYNEQFF. The DNA of the CDR3 is TGTGCCAGCAGCCATCCTCTGCTCTCCTACAATGAGCAGTTCTTC. The whole variable domain, remainder taken from reference TRBV7-9 and TRBJ2-1, is DTGVSQNPRHKITKRGQNVTFRCDPISEHNRLYWYRQTLGQGPEFLTYFQNEAQLEKSRLLSDRFSAERPKGSFSTLEIQRTEQGDSAMYLCASSHPLLSYNEQFFGPGTRLTVL.

This clonotype was observed a few times. The V and J genes are TRBV28 and TRBJ2-3; a possible D gene is TRBD1 (5 bases). Between the trimmed V and J ends, which lost 3 bases and 4 bases, there was a span of 8 bases. Germline values: CDR1 MDHEN, CDR2 SYDVKM. This CDR3 has 13 residues. CDR3 amino acids: CASSLFRADTQYF. The CDR3 coding sequence is TGTGCCAGCAGTTTGTTCAGGGCAGATACGCAGTATTTT.

The chain recombines TRBV7-6 with TRBJ2-5, with D possibly TRBD2 on 6 matching bases. Trimming shortened V by 3 bases and J by 11 bases, and 22 bases separated the two germline ends. CDR3 length equals 15 residues. Looked up from germline, CDR1 is SGHVS and CDR2 is FNYEAQ. CDR3 residues: CASSFAGILGDEQYF. Here the CDR3 DNA reads TGTGCCAGCAGCTTTGCGGGGATCCTAGGCGATGAGCAGTACTTC.

Details on this clonotype: It is likely a read error, because the conserved phenylalanine at the end of the CDR3 is missing. The V and J genes are TRBV6-5 and TRBJ1-4; 12 nucleotides line up with TRBD1. With V trimmed by 9 bases and J by 13 bases, 9 bases remained unmatched. Germline lookup yields CDR1 MNHEY and CDR2 SVGAGI. The CDR3 runs to 13 residues. CDR3: CASRGQGAIGLFL. The DNA of the CDR3 is TGTGCCAGTAGGGGACAGGGGGCAATCGGACTGTTTTTG.

This clonotype was counted between two and nine times. The V and J genes are TRBV4-3 and TRBJ2-1; D possibly corresponds to TRBD2 (6 bases). V shed 4 bases and J shed 2 bases, with 18 bases lying between them. The CDR3 has 17 residues. Germline loops: CDR1 LGHNA, CDR2 YSLEER. The CDR3 DNA is TGCGCCAGCAGCCGGGGGGAGAGCCTCACCCCCTACAATGAGCAGTTCTTC. It encodes CASSRGESLTPYNEQFF.

Turning to this clonotype: A much larger clonotype is one base distant, so this may be a read error. V is TRBV15 and J is TRBJ2-7; possible D gene TRBD2, 5 bases. Germline V gives CDR1 LNHNV, CDR2 YYDKDF (reference sequence). The CDR3 spans 15 residues. V was pared by 3 bases and J by 2 bases, with 14 bases between. Here the CDR3 reads CATSRSGMTTYEQYF. CDR3 sequence (DNA): TGTGCCACCAGCAGGTCGGGGATGACAACCTACGAGCAGTACTTC.

This clonotype has a handful of counts. V usage is TRBV20-1 and J usage is TRBJ1-5, with 7 bases aligning to TRBD1. This CDR3 contains 15 residues. Trimming took 0 bases from V and 1 from J; bases not matched to a gene: 3. Per the germline V gene, CDR1 is DFQATT and CDR2 is SNEGSKA (reference sequence). The CDR3 region is CSAREGTASNQPQHF. DNA of the CDR3: TGCAGTGCTAGAGAGGGGACAGCAAGCAATCAGCCCCAGCATTTT.

This clonotype was found many times. The chain combines TRBV7-2 with TRBJ1-1; tentative D call: TRBD1 (5 bases). The CDR3 is 15 amino acids. V was pared by 7 bases and J by 0 bases, with 15 bases between. The germline V gene has CDR1 SGHTA and CDR2 FQGNSA. CDR3 sequence reads: CASTRGVTMNTEAFF. CDR3 nucleotides: TGTGCCAGCACCCGAGGGGTCACCATGAACACTGAAGCTTTCTTT.

This clonotype was seen a handful of times. This chain joins TRBV4-1 and TRBJ2-3, with 9 bases identical to TRBD2. CDR1 MGHRA and CDR2 YSYEKL come from the germline V gene. With V trimmed by 0 bases and J by 2 bases, 6 bases remained unmatched. The CDR3 has 17 amino acids. CDR3 sequence (DNA): TGCGCCAGCAGCCAAGAGTGGGCGGGGGGGTCCACAGATACGCAGTATTTT. It yields the protein CASSQEWAGGSTDTQYF.

J is TRBJ1-2 and V is TRBV5-1; TRBD1 might be the D (5 bases). Germline V gene data show CDR1 as SGHRS and CDR2 as YFSETQ. The CDR3 extends over 15 amino acids. Trimming took off 2 bases at V and 0 bases at J, with 11 bases between the two ends. The CDR3 protein is CASSFNRIPNYGYTF. CDR3 nucleotide sequence: TGCGCCAGCAGCTTCAACAGGATACCTAACTATGGCTACACCTTC.

The J gene is TRBJ1-5, the V gene TRBV30; D gene unclear. CDR3 length equals 17 residues. Deletions cut 7 bases from V and 0 bases from J, with 22 bases between. Germline CDR1 and CDR2: GTSNPN and SVGIG (reference sequence). CDR3 nucleotide sequence: TGTGCCTTCAGTTCGGGCACCAATTCCCATAGCAATCAGCCCCAGCATTTT. Protein product: CAFSSGTNSHSNQPQHF.

The rearrangement joins TRBV20-1 to TRBJ2-6; 10 bases are shared with TRBD1. Per germline, CDR1 DFQATT and CDR2 SNEGSKA (reference sequence). The CDR3 has 16 amino acids. V shed 3 bases, J shed 1 base, and the junction held 3 bases outside the gene matches. The CDR3 spells CSASDRGPSGANVLTF. Written as DNA, the CDR3 is TGCAGTGCTAGTGACAGGGGGCCGTCTGGGGCCAACGTCCTGACTTTC.

J is TRBJ1-1 and V is TRBV18; a possible D gene is TRBD1 (6 bases). With 5 bases removed from V and 3 bases from J, the gap between germline ends came to 10 bases. Germline V gene lookup returns CDR1 KGHSH and CDR2 LQKENI. The CDR3 is 13 amino acids. DNA for the CDR3: TGTGCCAGCTCAAGACAGGCTTACACTGAAGCTTTCTTT. This gives the protein CASSRQAYTEAFF.

Regarding this clonotype: Germline and junction disagree at one end, which may indicate a read error. The gene calls are TRBV6-5 and TRBJ1-2; no clear D. The CDR3 is 15 residues long. Germline lookup yields CDR1 MNHEY and CDR2 SVGAGI. CDR3: CASGYSSTLNYGYTF. The CDR3 coding sequence is TGTGCCAGCGGTTACTCGTCCACCTTGAACTATGGCTACACCTTC.

This clonotype was seen more than once but under ten times. This chain links TRBV5-1 with TRBJ2-6; a weak D match, TRBD1 (6 bases). The CDR3 is made up of 15 amino acids. The germline CDR1 and CDR2 sequences are SGHRS and YFSETQ. V was cut by 5 bases and J by 6 bases, with 15 bases left in between. The CDR3 nucleotides are TGCGCCAGCAGTAACAGGGAAATCTCGGCCAACGTCCTGACTTTC. It translates to CASSNREISANVLTF.

V usage is TRBV7-2 and J usage is TRBJ2-1; D is possibly TRBD2 (7 bases). V was cut by 3 bases and J by 6 bases, with 15 bases left in between. The CDR3 has 15 amino acids. Germline V gene data show CDR1 as SGHTA and CDR2 as FQGNSA. The CDR3 DNA follows: TGTGCCAGCAGCTTGGGGGGGGGCTCTGCCAATGAGCAGTTCTTC. Amino acid sequence: CASSLGGGSANEQFF.

The rearrangement joins TRBV2 to TRBJ1-6; D is unclear. Trimming took 3 bases from V and 14 from J, leaving 8 bases between them. The CDR3 covers 11 residues. Germline CDR1 SNHLY, CDR2 FYNNEI. The DNA for the CDR3 is TGTGCCAGCAGTGACGAACGAACCCTCCACTTT. Protein: CASSDERTLHF.

This clonotype was detected many times. V and J are TRBV12-3 or TRBV12-4 and TRBJ1-5; D unclear. The CDR3 is 14 amino acids. Trimming shortened V by 6 bases and J by 3 bases, and 12 bases separated the two germline ends. CDR3 in amino acids: CASSPNSPNQPQHF. The DNA for the CDR3 is TGTGCCAGCAGCCCCAATAGCCCCAATCAGCCCCAGCATTTT.

This clonotype was counted many times. V is TRBV20-1 and J is TRBJ2-4; D may be TRBD1 (6 bases). The CDR3 contains 14 residues. V lost 3 bases and J 0 bases, leaving 9 bases between the germline ends. Germline-derived CDR1 and CDR2 are DFQATT and SNEGSKA (reference sequence). CDR3 amino acids: CSASIRGAKNIQYF. The CDR3 DNA is TGCAGTGCTAGCATCAGGGGAGCCAAAAACATTCAGTACTTC.

V usage is TRBV7-9 and J usage is TRBJ2-3; TRBD1 agrees at 11 bases. The CDR3 loop spans 15 amino acids. The trim removed 5 bases at V and 12 bases at J, leaving 13 bases unmatched. The germline CDR1 and CDR2 sequences are SEHNR and FQNEAQ (reference sequence). The CDR3 loop is CASSPGQGAPMSQYF. CDR3 sequence (DNA): TGTGCCAGCAGCCCAGGACAGGGGGCTCCCATGTCCCAGTATTTT.